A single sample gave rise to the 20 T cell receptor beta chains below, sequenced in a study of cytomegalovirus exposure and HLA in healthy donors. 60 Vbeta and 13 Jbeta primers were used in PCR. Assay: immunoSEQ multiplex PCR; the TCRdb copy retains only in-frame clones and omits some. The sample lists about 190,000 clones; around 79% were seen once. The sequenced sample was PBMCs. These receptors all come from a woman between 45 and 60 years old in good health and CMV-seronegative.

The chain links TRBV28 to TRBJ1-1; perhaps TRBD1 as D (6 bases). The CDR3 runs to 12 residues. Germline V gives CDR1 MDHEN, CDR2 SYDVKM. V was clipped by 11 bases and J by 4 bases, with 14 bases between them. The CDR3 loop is CAATGGSTEAFF. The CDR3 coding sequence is TGTGCCGCGACAGGTGGAAGCACTGAAGCTTTCTTT.

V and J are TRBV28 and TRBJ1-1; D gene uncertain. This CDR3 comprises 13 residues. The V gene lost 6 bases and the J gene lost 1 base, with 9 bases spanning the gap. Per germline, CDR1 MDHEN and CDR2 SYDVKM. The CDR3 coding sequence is TGTGCCAGCAGGACTGGGAGGAACACTGAAGCTTTCTTT. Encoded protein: CASRTGRNTEAFF.

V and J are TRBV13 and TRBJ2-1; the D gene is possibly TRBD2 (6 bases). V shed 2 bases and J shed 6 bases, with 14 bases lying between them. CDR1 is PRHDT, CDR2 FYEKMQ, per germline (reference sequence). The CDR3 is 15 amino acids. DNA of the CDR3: TGTGCCAGCAGCTTACGGCTTCCAGCGGGCAATGAGCAGTTCTTC. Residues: CASSLRLPAGNEQFF.

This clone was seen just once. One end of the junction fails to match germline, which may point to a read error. The CDR3 spells CASSSRQGVYAQYF. The CDR3 region has the DNA TGTGCCAGCAGTTCCCGACAGGGGGTCTACGCGCAGTACTTC. The V gene is TRBV28, the J gene TRBJ2-7, with 9 bases lining up with TRBD1. This CDR3 has 14 amino acids. CDR1 and CDR2 from the germline V gene are MDHEN and SYDVKM.

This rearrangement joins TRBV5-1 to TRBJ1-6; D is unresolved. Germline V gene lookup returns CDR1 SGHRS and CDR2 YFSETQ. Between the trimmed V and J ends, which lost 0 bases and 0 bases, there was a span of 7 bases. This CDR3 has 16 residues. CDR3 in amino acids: CASSLGMSSYNSPLHF. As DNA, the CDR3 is TGCGCCAGCAGCTTGGGAATGAGCTCCTATAATTCACCCCTCCACTTT.

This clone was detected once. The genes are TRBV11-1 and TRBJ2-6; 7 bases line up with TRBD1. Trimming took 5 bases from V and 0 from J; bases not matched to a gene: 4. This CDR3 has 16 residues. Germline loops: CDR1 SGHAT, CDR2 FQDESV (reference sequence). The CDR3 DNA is TGTGCCAGCAGCCGGGACAGCCCCTCTGGGGCCAACGTCCTGACTTTC. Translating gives CASSRDSPSGANVLTF.

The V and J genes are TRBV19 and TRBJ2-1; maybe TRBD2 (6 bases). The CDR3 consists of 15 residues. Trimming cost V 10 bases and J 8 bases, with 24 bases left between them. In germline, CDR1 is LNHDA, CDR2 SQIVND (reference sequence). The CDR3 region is CATKATGSFFDEQFF. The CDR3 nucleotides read TGTGCCACCAAAGCAACCGGGAGTTTCTTCGATGAGCAGTTCTTC.

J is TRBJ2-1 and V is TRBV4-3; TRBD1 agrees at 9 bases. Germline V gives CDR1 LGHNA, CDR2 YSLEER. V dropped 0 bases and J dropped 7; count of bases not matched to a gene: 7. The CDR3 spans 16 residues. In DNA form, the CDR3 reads TGCGCCAGCAGCCAAGAAGGTACAGGGGGCTTGAATGAGCAGTTCTTC. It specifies CASSQEGTGGLNEQFF.

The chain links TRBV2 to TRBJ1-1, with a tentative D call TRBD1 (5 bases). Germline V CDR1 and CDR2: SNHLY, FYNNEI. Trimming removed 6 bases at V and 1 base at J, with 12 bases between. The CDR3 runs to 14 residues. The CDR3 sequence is CASRGGTRNTEAFF. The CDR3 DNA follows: TGTGCCAGCAGGGGCGGGACGCGGAACACTGAAGCTTTCTTT.

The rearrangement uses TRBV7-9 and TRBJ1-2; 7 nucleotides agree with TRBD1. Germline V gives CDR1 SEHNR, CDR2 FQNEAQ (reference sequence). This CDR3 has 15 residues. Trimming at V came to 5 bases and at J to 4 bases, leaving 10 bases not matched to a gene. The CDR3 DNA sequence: TGTGCCAGCAGCCCCTCCCAGCCAGGGGGCTATGGCTACACCTTC. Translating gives CASSPSQPGGYGYTF.

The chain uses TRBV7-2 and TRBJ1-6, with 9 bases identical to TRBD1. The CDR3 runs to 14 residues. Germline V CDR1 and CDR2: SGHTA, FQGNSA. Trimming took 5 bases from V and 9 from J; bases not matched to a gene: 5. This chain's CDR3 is CASSQGQGPSPLHF. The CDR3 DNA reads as TGTGCCAGCAGCCAGGGACAGGGCCCTTCACCCCTCCACTTT. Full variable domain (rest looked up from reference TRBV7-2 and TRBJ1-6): GAGVSQSPSNKVTEKGKDVELRCDPISGHTALYWYRQSLGQGLEFLIYFQGNSAPDKSGLPSDRFSAERTGGSVSTLTIQRTQQEDSAVYLCASSQGQGPSPLHFGNGTRLTVT.

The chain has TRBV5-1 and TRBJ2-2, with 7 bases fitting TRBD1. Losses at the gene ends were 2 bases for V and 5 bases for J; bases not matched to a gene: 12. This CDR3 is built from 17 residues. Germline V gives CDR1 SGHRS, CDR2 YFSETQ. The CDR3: CASSFKTGAVPTGELFF. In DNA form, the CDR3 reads TGCGCCAGCAGCTTTAAAACAGGGGCTGTACCGACCGGGGAGCTGTTTTTT.

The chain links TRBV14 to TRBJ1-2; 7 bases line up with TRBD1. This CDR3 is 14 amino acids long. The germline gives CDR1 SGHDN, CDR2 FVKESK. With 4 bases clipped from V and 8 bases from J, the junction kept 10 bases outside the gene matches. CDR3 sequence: CASSPQRQGEGYTF. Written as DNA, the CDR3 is TGTGCCAGCAGCCCCCAAAGACAGGGTGAAGGCTACACCTTC. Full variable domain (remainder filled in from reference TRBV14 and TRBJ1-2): EAGVTQFPSHSVIEKGQTVTLRCDPISGHDNLYWYRRVMGKEIKFLLHFVKESKQDESGMPNNRFLAERTGGTYSTLKVQPAELEDSGVYFCASSPQRQGEGYTFGSGTRLTVV.

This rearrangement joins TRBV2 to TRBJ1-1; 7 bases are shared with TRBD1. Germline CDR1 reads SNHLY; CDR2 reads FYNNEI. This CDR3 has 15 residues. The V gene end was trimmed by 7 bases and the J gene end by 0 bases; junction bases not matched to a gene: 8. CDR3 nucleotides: TGTGCCAGCAACCCAGGGGGGTTGGTGAACACTGAAGCTTTCTTT. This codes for CASNPGGLVNTEAFF.

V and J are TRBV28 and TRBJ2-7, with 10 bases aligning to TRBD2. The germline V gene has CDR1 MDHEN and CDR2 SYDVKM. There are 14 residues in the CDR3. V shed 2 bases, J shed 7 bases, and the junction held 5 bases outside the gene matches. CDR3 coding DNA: TGTGCCAGCAGTTTAGATAGCGGGAGGCGGGAGCAGTACTTC. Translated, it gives CASSLDSGRREQYF.

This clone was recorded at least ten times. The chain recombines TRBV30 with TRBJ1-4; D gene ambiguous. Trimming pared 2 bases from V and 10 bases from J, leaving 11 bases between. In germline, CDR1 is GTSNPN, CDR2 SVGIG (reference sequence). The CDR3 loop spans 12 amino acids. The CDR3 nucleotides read TGTGCCTGGAGTCCCCGGGAGGGAAAACTGTTTTTT. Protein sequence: CAWSPREGKLFF.

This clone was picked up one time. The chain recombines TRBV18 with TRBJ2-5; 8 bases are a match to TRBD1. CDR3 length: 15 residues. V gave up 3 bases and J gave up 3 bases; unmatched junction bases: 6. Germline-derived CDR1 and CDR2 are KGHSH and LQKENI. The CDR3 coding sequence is TGTGCCAGCTCACCCCAGCAACAGGGGGAAGAGACCCAGTACTTC. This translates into CASSPQQQGEETQYF.

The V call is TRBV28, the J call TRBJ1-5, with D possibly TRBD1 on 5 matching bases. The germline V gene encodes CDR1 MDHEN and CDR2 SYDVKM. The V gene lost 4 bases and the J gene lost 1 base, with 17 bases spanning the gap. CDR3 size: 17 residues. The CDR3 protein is CASSSIIRVGSNQPQHF. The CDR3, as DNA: TGTGCCAGCAGTTCGATCATCAGGGTGGGGAGCAATCAGCCCCAGCATTTT.

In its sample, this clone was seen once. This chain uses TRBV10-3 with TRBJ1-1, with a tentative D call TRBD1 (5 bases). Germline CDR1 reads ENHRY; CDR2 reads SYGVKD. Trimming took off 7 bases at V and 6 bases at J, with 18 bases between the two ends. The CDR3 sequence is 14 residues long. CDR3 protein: CAITSQGITAEAFF. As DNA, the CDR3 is TGTGCCATCACCTCCCAGGGCATAACGGCTGAAGCTTTCTTT.

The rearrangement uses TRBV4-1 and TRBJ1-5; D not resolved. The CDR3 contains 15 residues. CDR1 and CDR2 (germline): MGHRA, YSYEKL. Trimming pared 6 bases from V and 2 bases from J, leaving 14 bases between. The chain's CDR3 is CASSEVAEGNQPQHF. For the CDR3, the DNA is TGCGCCAGCAGTGAGGTGGCAGAAGGCAATCAGCCCCAGCATTTT.